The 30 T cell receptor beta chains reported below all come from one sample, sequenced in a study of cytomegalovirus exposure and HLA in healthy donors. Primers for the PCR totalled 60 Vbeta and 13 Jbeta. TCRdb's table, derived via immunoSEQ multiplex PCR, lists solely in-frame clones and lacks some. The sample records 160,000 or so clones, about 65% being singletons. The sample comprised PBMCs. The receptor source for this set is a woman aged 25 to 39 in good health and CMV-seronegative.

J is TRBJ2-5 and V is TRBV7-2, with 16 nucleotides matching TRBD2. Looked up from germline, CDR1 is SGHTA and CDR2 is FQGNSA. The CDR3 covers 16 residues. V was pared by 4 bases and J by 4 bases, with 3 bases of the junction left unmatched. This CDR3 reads CASSWGLAGGVETQYF. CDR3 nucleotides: TGTGCCAGCAGCTGGGGACTAGCGGGAGGGGTAGAGACCCAGTACTTC.

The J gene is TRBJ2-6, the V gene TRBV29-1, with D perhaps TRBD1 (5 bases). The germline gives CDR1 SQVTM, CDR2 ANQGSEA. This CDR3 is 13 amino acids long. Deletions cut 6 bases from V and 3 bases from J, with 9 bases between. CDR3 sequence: CSVAGNGANVLTF. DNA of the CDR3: TGCAGCGTGGCAGGGAATGGGGCCAACGTCCTGACTTTC.

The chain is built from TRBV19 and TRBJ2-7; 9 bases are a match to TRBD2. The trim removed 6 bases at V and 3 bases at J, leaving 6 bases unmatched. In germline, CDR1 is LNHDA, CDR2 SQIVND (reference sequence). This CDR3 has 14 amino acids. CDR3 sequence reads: CASSRTSDSYEQYF. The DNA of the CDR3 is TGTGCCAGTAGCCGGACTAGCGACAGCTACGAGCAGTACTTC.

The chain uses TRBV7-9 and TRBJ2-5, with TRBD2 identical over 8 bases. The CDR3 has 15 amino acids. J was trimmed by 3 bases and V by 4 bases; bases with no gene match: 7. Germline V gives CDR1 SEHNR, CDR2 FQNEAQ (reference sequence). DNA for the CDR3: TGTGCCAGCAGCTGGCAGGGCGGGGGGAAAGAGACCCAGTACTTC. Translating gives CASSWQGGGKETQYF.

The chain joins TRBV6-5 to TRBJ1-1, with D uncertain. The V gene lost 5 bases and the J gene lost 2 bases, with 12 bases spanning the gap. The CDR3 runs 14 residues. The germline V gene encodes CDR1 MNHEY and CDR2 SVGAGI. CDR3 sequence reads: CASSPGRGNTEAFF. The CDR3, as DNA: TGTGCCAGCAGTCCTGGGCGGGGAAACACTGAAGCTTTCTTT.

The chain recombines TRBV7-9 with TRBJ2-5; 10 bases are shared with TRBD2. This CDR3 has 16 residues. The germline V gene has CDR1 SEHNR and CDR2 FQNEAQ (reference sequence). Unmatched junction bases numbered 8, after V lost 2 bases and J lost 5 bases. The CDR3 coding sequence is TGTGCCAGCAGCTTAATCCTAGCGGGAGACCTGGAGACCCAGTACTTC. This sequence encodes CASSLILAGDLETQYF.

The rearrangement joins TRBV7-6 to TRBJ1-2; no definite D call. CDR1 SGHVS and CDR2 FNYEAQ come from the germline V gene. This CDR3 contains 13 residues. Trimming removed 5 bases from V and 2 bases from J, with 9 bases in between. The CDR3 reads CASSPDYNYGYTF. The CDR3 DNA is TGTGCCAGCAGCCCCGACTACAACTATGGCTACACCTTC. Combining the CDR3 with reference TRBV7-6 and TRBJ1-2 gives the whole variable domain GAGVSQSPRYKVTKRGQDVALRCDPISGHVSLYWYRQALGQGPEFLTYFNYEAQQDKSGLPNDRFSAERPEGSISTLTIQRTEQRDSAMYRCASSPDYNYGYTFGSGTRLTVV.

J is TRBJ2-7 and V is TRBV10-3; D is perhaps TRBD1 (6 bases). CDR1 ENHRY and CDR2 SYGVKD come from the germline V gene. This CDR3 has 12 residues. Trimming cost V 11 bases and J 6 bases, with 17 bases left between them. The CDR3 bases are TGTGCCTCACAACCGACAGGCGCCGAGCAGTACTTC. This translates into CASQPTGAEQYF.

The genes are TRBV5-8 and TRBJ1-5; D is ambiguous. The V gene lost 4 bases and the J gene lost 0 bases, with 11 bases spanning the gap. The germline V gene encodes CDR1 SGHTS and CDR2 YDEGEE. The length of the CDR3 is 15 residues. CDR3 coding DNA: TGTGCCAGCAGCCGAGGCCTGACTAGCAATCAGCCCCAGCATTTT. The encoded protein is CASSRGLTSNQPQHF.

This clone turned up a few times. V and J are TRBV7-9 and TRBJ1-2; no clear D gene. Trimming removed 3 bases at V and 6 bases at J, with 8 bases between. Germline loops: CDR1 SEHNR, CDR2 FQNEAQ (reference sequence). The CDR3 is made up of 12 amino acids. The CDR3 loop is CASSFTSHGYTF. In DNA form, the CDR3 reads TGTGCCAGCAGCTTTACGAGCCATGGCTACACCTTC.

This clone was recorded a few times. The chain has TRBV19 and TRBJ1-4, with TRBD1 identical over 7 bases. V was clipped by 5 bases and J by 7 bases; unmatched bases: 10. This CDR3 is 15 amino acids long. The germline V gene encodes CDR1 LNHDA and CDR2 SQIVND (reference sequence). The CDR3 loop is CASSSRTGGTEKLFF. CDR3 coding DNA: TGTGCCAGTAGTTCTCGGACAGGTGGCACTGAAAAACTGTTTTTT.

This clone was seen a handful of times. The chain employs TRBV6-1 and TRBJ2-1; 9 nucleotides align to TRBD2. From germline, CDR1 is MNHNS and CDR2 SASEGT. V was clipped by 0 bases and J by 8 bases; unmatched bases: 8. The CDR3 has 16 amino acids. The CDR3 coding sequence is TGTGCCAGCAGTGAAGCGGGCGGCGGGGGGGCAGATGAGCAGTTCTTC. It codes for CASSEAGGGGADEQFF.

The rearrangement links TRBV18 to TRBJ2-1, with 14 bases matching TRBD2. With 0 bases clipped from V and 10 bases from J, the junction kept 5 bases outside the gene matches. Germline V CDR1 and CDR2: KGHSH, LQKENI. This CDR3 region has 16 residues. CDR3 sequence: CASSPPRLAGGEEQFF. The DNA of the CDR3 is TGTGCCAGCTCACCACCGAGACTAGCGGGGGGGGAGGAGCAGTTCTTC.

CDR3 sequence reads: CASSLGLAGGVDTQYF. The CDR3 DNA follows: TGTGCCAGCAGTTTAGGGTTAGCGGGGGGTGTAGATACGCAGTATTTT. V is TRBV27 and J is TRBJ2-3; 10 bases line up with TRBD2. V lost 2 bases, J lost 5 bases, and 7 bases stayed unmatched. Germline V gene lookup returns CDR1 MNHEY and CDR2 SMNVEV (reference sequence). The CDR3 contains 16 residues.

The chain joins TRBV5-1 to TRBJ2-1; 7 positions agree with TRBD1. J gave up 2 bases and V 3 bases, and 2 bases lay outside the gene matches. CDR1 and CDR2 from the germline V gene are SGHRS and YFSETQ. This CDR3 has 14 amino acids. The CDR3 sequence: CASSYGQAYNEQFF. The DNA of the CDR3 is TGCGCCAGCAGCTATGGACAGGCCTACAATGAGCAGTTCTTC.

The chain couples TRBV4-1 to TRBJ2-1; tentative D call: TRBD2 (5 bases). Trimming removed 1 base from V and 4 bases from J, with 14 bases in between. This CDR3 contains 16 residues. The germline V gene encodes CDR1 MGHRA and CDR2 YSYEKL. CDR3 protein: CASSQGRSGGYNEQFF. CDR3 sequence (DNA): TGCGCCAGCAGCCAAGGACGGAGCGGAGGTTACAATGAGCAGTTCTTC.

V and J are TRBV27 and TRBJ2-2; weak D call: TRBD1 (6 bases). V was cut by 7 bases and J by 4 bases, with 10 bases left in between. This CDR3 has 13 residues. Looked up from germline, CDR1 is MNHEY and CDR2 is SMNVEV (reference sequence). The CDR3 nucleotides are TGTGCCAGCAACAGGGTTGGCACCGGGGAGCTGTTTTTT. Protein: CASNRVGTGELFF.

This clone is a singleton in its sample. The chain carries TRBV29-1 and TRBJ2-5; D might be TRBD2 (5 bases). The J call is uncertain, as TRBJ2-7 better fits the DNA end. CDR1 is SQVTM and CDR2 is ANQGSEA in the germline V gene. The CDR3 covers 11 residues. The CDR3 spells CSVVRDYEQYF. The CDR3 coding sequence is TGCAGCGTTGTCCGGGACTACGAGCAGTACTTC.

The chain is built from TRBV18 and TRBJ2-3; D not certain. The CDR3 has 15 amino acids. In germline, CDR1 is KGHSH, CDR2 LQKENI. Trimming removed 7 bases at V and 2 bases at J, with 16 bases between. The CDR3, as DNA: TGTGCCAGCTACTCCCAGACACCCTACACAGATACGCAGTATTTT. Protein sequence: CASYSQTPYTDTQYF.

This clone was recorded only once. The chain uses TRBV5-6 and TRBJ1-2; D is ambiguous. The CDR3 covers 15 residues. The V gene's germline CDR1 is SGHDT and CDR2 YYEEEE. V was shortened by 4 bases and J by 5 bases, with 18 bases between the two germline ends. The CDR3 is CASSPRSRIEYGYTF. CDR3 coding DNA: TGTGCCAGCAGCCCCCGGAGTAGAATCGAGTATGGCTACACCTTC. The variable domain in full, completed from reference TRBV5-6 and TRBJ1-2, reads DAGVTQSPTHLIKTRGQQVTLRCSPKSGHDTVSWYQQALGQGPQFIFQYYEEEERQRGNFPDRFSGHQFPNYSSELNVNALLLGDSALYLCASSPRSRIEYGYTFGSGTRLTVV.

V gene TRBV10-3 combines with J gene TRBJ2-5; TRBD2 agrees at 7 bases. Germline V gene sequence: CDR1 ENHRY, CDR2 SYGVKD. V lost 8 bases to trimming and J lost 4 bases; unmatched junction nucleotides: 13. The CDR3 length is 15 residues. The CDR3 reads CAIGFPRGLIETQYF. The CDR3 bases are TGTGCCATCGGGTTCCCTAGGGGACTAATAGAGACCCAGTACTTC.

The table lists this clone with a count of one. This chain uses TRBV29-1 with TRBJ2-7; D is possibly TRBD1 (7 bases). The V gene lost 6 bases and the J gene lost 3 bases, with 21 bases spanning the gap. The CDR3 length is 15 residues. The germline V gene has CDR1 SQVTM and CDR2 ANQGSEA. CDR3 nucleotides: TGCAGCGTGCGCCGGGAGTGGGACAGATACTACGAGCAGTACTTC. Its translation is CSVRREWDRYYEQYF.

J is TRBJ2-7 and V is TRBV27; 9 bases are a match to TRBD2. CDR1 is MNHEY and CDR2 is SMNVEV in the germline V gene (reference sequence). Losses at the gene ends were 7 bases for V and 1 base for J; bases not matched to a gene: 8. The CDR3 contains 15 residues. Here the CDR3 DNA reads TGTGCCAGCACCGAAGCGACTAGCGGATCCTACGAGCAGTACTTC. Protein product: CASTEATSGSYEQYF.

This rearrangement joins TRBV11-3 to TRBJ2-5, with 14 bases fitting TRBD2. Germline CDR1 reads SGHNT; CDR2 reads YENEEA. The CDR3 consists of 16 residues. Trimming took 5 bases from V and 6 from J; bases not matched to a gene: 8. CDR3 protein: CASSKRTSGRRQTQYF. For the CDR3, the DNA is TGTGCCAGCAGCAAGAGGACTAGCGGGAGGCGTCAGACCCAGTACTTC.

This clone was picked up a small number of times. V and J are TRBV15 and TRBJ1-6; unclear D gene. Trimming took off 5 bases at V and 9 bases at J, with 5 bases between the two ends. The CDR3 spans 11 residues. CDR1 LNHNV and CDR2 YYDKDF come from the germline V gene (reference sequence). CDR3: CATSDSSPLHF. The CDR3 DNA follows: TGTGCCACCAGCGATAGTTCACCCCTCCACTTT.

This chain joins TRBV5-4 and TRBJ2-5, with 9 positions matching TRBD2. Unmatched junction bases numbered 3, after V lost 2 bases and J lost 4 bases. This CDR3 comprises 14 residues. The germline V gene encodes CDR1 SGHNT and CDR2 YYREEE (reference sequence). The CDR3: CASSLAGGGETQYF. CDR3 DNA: TGTGCCAGCAGCTTAGCGGGGGGCGGAGAGACCCAGTACTTC.

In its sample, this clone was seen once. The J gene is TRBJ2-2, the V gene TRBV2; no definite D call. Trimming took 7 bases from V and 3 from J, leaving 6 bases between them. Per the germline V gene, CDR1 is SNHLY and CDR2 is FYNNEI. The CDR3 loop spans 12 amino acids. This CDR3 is CASTSDTGELFF. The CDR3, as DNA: TGTGCCAGCACCTCAGACACCGGGGAGCTGTTTTTT.

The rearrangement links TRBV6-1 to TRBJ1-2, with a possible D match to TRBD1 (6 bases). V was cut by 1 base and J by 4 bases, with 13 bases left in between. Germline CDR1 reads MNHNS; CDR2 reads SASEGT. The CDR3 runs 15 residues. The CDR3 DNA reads TGTGCCAGCAGTGAAGGGCAGGGAGGGGGCTATGGCTACACCTTC. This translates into CASSEGQGGGYGYTF.

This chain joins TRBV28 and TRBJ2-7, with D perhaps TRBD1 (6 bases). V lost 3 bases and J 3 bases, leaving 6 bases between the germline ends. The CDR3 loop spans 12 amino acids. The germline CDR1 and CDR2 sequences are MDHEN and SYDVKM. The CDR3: CASSFRGYEQYF. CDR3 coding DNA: TGTGCCAGCAGTTTCAGGGGCTACGAGCAGTACTTC.

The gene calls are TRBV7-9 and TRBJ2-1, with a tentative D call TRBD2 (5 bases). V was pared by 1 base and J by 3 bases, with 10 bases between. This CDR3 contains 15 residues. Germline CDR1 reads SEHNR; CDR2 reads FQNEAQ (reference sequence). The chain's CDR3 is CASSLDAGVYNEQFF. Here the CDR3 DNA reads TGTGCCAGCAGCTTAGATGCGGGCGTCTACAATGAGCAGTTCTTC.